These T cell receptor beta chains were read from a single sample in a study of tumor-infiltrating lymphocytes in primary liver carcinoma. MiXCR was run by TCRdb on the multiplex PCR reads, yielding one entry per CDR3 protein. Of almost 200,000 distinct CDR3 sequences listed, about 65% are singletons. The material sequenced was peripheral blood. The receptors here all came from a woman between 55 and 75 years old with primary liver carcinoma and hepatitis B virus infection. CDR3s include the opening cysteine and the closing phenylalanine or tryptophan. Fields, in order: V gene, J gene, CDR3 protein.

>TRBV11-2|TRBJ2-5
CASRETMAGETQSF
>TRBV12-5|TRBJ2-1
CASGRGTFNEQFF
>TRBV5-1|TRBJ1-1
CASSLEADHEAFF
>TRBV6-4|TRBJ2-3
CASMGNSVADTQYF
>TRBV12-3/TRBV12-4|TRBJ2-7
CASSLVQSSYEQYF
>TRBV11-1|TRBJ2-2
CARSPGEVGTGELFF
>TRBV11-1|TRBJ2-4
CASSFPGTSRTKNIQYF
>TRBV6-6|TRBJ2-1
CARKQTSGNEQFF
>TRBV30|TRBJ2-5
CAWSGVGRRQEYQETQYF
>TRBV6-5|TRBJ2-1
CASRSQSPGTSSYNEQFF
>TRBV5-1|TRBJ2-1
CASSLTGVSRYNEQFF
>TRBV7-8|TRBJ2-3
CASSTPGTVTTDSQYF
>TRBV21-1|TRBJ2-3
CASSEDRGLDTQYF
>TRBV6-5|TRBJ2-5
CASSESQGGETQYF
>TRBV5-1|TRBJ2-5
CASSPAVAGGTETQYF
>TRBV7-8|TRBJ1-1
CASSLAGGKNTEAFF
>TRBV5-6|TRBJ2-3
CVSSLDGERGEDTQYF
>TRBV29-1|TRBJ2-5
CSVDDQVGREEIQYF
>TRBV7-8|TRBJ2-5
CASSLGGQQETQYF
>TRBV9|TRBJ2-3
CASSPPGGLGNTQCF
>TRBV11-2|TRBJ2-5
CASSLLRHENQYF
>TRBV24-1|TRBJ2-7
CATTESGAKQYF
>TRBV28|TRBJ2-5
CASSHLITNREAETQYF
>TRBV4-2|TRBJ2-2
CASSQGQGAGTGELFF
>TRBV12-3/TRBV12-4|TRBJ2-1
CASSKKYGRGYNEQFF